The rows below give T cell receptor beta chains drawn from one sample of a study of T-cell memory formation after mild COVID-19. TCRdb reprocessed the 5' RACE reads with MiXCR, giving one entry per CDR3 protein. The sample lists roughly 610,000 distinct CDR3 sequences; roughly 17% were seen once. Sequenced material: PBMCs or a T cell subset sorted from them (not recorded which). These receptor sequences come from an adult woman who had mild COVID-19 (a few samples of this study predate the infection). Cell type and time point are not known. Both conserved end residues are part of each CDR3. The order of the fields is V gene, D gene, clone size, CDR3 length, J gene, CDR3 protein, CDR3 DNA. D genes are given only for firm matches. Where a row states a size, it is once, few, many or the class of an expanded clone; other rows omit it.

TRBV20-1	-	few	15	TRBJ2-1	CSARDGAGSHNEQFF	TGCAGTGCTAGAGATGGGGCAGGGAGTCACAATGAGCAGTTCTTC
TRBV5-6	-	few	13	TRBJ2-1	CASSLGTFNEQFF	TGTGCCAGCAGCTTGGGGACTTTCAATGAGCAGTTCTTC
TRBV7-2	-	-	18	TRBJ2-3	CASSPGWRGPPGTDTQYF	TGTGCCAGCAGCCCGGGTTGGAGAGGACCCCCCGGCACAGATACGCAGTATTTT
TRBV24-1	-	-	16	TRBJ2-7	CATSDPSSSSIYEQYF	TGTGCCACCAGTGATCCCTCTTCCTCGAGCATTTACGAGCAGTACTTC
TRBV27	-	few	16	TRBJ2-1	CASSLFGTSSYNEQFF	TGTGCCAGCAGTTTATTTGGCACGAGCTCCTACAATGAGCAGTTCTTC
TRBV7-9	TRBD2	few	16	TRBJ2-1	CASSPRLAPRSHEQFF	TGTGCCAGCAGCCCCCGACTAGCCCCTAGAAGTCATGAGCAGTTCTTC
TRBV7-2	-	-	17	TRBJ2-3	CASSRFRSPGLGDTQYF	TGTGCCAGCAGCCGCTTCCGCAGCCCCGGTCTAGGAGATACGCAGTATTTT
TRBV20-1	TRBD2	-	14	TRBJ2-7	CSARYPGLAYEQYF	TGCAGTGCTAGATACCCAGGACTAGCTTACGAGCAGTACTTC
TRBV5-1	TRBD2	-	16	TRBJ2-3	CASSLGSSGASDTQYF	TGCGCCAGCAGCTTGGGTTCGAGCGGGGCTTCAGATACGCAGTATTTT
TRBV3-1	TRBD2	-	17	TRBJ2-7	CASSQLLGGVSSYEQYF	TGTGCCAGCAGCCAACTTCTGGGGGGGGTAAGCTCCTACGAGCAGTACTTC
TRBV27	-	few	16	TRBJ1-1	CASSSGRAILNTEAFF	TGTGCCAGCAGTTCGGGACGGGCGATATTGAACACTGAAGCTTTCTTT
TRBV6-5	-	-	15	TRBJ1-2	CASTFRGRANYGYTF	TGTGCCAGCACGTTCAGGGGAAGGGCTAACTATGGCTACACCTTC
TRBV5-1	-	few	14	TRBJ2-7	CASSLEGGVYEQYF	TGCGCCAGCAGCTTGGAAGGGGGGGTCTACGAGCAGTACTTC
TRBV10-3	-	-	14	TRBJ2-1	CAISSDSLNNEQFF	TGTGCCATCAGTTCGGACAGCCTCAACAATGAGCAGTTCTTC
TRBV6-5	-	-	15	TRBJ2-3	CASMPGAGVGDTQYF	TGTGCCAGCATGCCGGGGGCGGGAGTCGGTGATACGCAGTATTTT
TRBV6-4	TRBD2	-	16	TRBJ2-1	CASSVFGGRGFHEQFF	TGTGCCAGCAGTGTATTCGGCGGGAGGGGGTTCCATGAGCAGTTCTTC
TRBV7-8	TRBD1	many	17	TRBJ1-2	CASSPDRDSKANYGYTF	TGTGCCAGCAGCCCAGACAGGGATTCCAAGGCTAACTATGGCTACACCTTC
TRBV20-1	TRBD1	-	14	TRBJ1-6	CSARVGTGGSPLHF	TGCAGTGCTAGGGTCGGGACAGGGGGATCACCCCTCCACTTT
TRBV2	TRBD2	-	15	TRBJ2-7	CASTESTSGNYEQYF	TGTGCCAGCACCGAGTCGACTAGCGGAAACTACGAGCAGTACTTC
TRBV7-3	TRBD1	-	13	TRBJ2-7	CASSLLQGGEQYF	TGTGCCAGCAGCCTCCTACAGGGGGGCGAGCAGTACTTC
TRBV20-1	TRBD2	-	13	TRBJ2-5	CSANPSGQETQYF	TGCAGTGCTAACCCTAGCGGCCAAGAGACCCAGTACTTC
TRBV7-8	TRBD2	-	15	TRBJ2-1	CASSLVGGPLYEQFF	TGTGCCAGCAGCTTAGTGGGAGGGCCGTTGTATGAGCAGTTCTTC
TRBV7-2	-	-	14	TRBJ2-1	CASSLSLANNEQFF	TGTGCCAGCAGCTTAAGCCTAGCGAACAATGAGCAGTTCTTC
TRBV12-3/TRBV12-4	-	many	10	TRBJ2-3	CAIRTDTQYF	TGTGCCATACGTACAGATACGCAGTATTTT
TRBV2	-	-	16	TRBJ2-2	CASSERGREITGELFF	TGTGCCAGCAGTGAAAGGGGGCGGGAGATCACCGGGGAGCTGTTTTTT
TRBV5-5	TRBD2	-	14	TRBJ2-1	CASSLGDYLNEQFF	TGTGCCAGCAGCTTGGGGGACTACCTAAATGAGCAGTTCTTC
TRBV2	-	-	14	TRBJ1-3	CASRDRGGGNTIYF	TGTGCCAGCAGGGACAGAGGTGGTGGAAACACCATATATTTT
TRBV19	-	-	13	TRBJ2-1	CAIRGRDNNEQFF	TGTGCGATCCGGGGGCGGGACAACAATGAGCAGTTCTTC
TRBV19	TRBD1	-	15	TRBJ1-5	CASSMGTGVNQPQHF	TGTGCCAGTAGTATGGGGACAGGGGTAAATCAGCCCCAGCATTTT
TRBV6-1	TRBD1	-	13	TRBJ2-7	CASTPDRGYEQYF	TGTGCCAGCACCCCGGACAGGGGGTACGAGCAGTACTTC
TRBV20-1	TRBD1	many	11	TRBJ1-1	CSAKGALEAFF	TGCAGTGCTAAGGGGGCGTTAGAAGCTTTCTTT
TRBV4-1	-	-	14	TRBJ2-3	CASSTGSVLDTQYF	TGCGCCAGCAGCACAGGGTCAGTTTTAGATACGCAGTATTTT
TRBV7-2	TRBD2	-	19	TRBJ2-1	CASSLEWILAGRSYNEQFF	TGTGCCAGCAGCTTAGAGTGGATACTAGCGGGACGATCCTACAATGAGCAGTTCTTC
TRBV10-3	-	few	14	TRBJ2-1	CAISEYGSYNEQFF	TGTGCCATCAGTGAGTACGGCTCCTACAATGAGCAGTTCTTC
TRBV9	TRBD1	-	14	TRBJ1-6	CASSVGQGNSPLHF	TGTGCCAGCAGCGTAGGACAGGGTAATTCACCCCTCCACTTT
TRBV7-9	-	-	13	TRBJ1-5	CASSLTPYQPQHF	TGTGCCAGCAGCTTAACCCCTTATCAGCCCCAGCATTTT
TRBV7-6	-	few	12	TRBJ2-7	CASSLQGAGQYF	TGTGCCAGCAGCTTACAGGGAGCAGGCCAGTACTTC
TRBV29-1	-	few	10	TRBJ2-5	CSVRKETQYF	TGCAGCGTTCGTAAAGAGACCCAGTACTTC
TRBV20-1	TRBD2	-	14	TRBJ2-7	CSGVREGRPYEQYF	TGCAGTGGGGTTCGGGAGGGCCGTCCCTACGAGCAGTACTTC
TRBV24-1	TRBD2	few	15	TRBJ2-2	CATSDLGLGTGELFF	TGTGCCACCAGTGATCTCGGACTAGGCACCGGGGAGCTGTTTTTT
TRBV19	TRBD2	few	16	TRBJ2-7	CASSIATSGESYEQYF	TGTGCCAGTAGTATTGCCACTAGCGGAGAATCCTACGAGCAGTACTTC
TRBV6-2/TRBV6-3	TRBD1	few	13	TRBJ2-7	CASLRDRGAEQYF	TGTGCCAGCCTCCGGGACAGGGGGGCCGAGCAGTACTTC
TRBV7-9	TRBD2	few	15	TRBJ2-1	CASSLSRASGNEQFF	TGTGCCAGCAGCTTATCCCGGGCTAGCGGGAATGAGCAGTTCTTC
TRBV5-1	TRBD1	-	16	TRBJ2-5	CASSTLGQDTQETQYF	TGCGCCAGCAGCACCCTGGGACAGGACACCCAAGAGACCCAGTACTTC
TRBV19	-	few	14	TRBJ1-4	CASSKGTTNEKLFF	TGTGCCAGTAGTAAAGGGACAACTAATGAAAAACTGTTTTTT
TRBV30	-	few	12	TRBJ2-7	CAWSVQLGEQYF	TGTGCCTGGAGTGTACAATTGGGCGAGCAGTACTTC
TRBV6-1	-	many	15	TRBJ2-3	CASSEQGGGTDTQYF	TGTGCCAGCAGTGAACAAGGGGGGGGCACAGATACGCAGTATTTT
TRBV29-1	-	-	14	TRBJ2-1	CSVAGREVSNEQFF	TGCAGCGTTGCGGGCAGGGAGGTCTCCAATGAGCAGTTCTTC
TRBV20-1	-	-	15	TRBJ1-6	CSARVPGQGNSPLHF	TGCAGTGCTAGAGTCCCCGGGCAGGGTAATTCACCCCTCCACTTT
TRBV27	TRBD1	-	15	TRBJ1-5	CASSSTGAYNQPQHF	TGTGCCAGCAGTTCGACAGGGGCTTACAATCAGCCCCAGCATTTT
TRBV7-2	-	-	17	TRBJ1-2	CASSLFDSSASNYGYTF	TGTGCCAGCAGCTTATTTGACAGTTCGGCCTCTAACTATGGCTACACCTTC
TRBV12-3/TRBV12-4	-	-	14	TRBJ1-5	CASRTGTSNQPQHF	TGTGCCAGCAGAACCGGGACAAGCAATCAGCCCCAGCATTTT